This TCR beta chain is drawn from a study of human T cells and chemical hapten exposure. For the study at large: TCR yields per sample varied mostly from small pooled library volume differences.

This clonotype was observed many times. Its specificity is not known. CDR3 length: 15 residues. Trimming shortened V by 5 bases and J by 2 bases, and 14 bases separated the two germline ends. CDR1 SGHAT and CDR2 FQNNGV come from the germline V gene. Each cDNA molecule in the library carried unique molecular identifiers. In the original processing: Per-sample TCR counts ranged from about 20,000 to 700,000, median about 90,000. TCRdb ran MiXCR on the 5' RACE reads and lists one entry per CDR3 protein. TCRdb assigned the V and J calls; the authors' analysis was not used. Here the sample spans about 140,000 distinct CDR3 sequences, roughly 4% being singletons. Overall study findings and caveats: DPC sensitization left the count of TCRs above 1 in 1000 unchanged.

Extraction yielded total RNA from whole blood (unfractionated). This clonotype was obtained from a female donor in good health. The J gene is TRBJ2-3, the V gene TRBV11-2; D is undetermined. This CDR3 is CASSPTGRVTDTQYF. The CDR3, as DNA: TGTGCCAGCAGCCCGACTGGTCGGGTCACAGATACGCAGTATTTT.